This T cell receptor (beta chain) was retrieved from a study of blood T cell repertoires in COVID-19. Study in general: Donors in the United States, Italy and Spain gave samples during acute or convalescent COVID-19. Sources were T cells, B-cell-depleted T cells, or PBMCs; the material itself was cDNA or gDNA.

The V end lost 1 base, the J end lost 6 bases, and 12 bases lay between the germline ends. CDR3 length: 14 residues. Germline-derived CDR1 and CDR2 are SEHNR and FQNEAQ (reference sequence). In the original analysis: Estimated nucleated cell counts came from reference gene primer amplification. Only in-frame clones appear in the TCRdb table, and some are missing; sequencing was by immunoSEQ multiplex PCR. V, J and clone size reflect that table, while D and trimming were determined from the DNA. Of some 150,000 clones listed, roughly 80% are singletons. For recovered donors of Cohort 3, there were two negative PCRs, clearance, or symptom resolution.

The V call is TRBV7-9, the J call TRBJ1-1; D is perhaps TRBD1 (6 bases). The sequenced sample consisted of PBMCs or T cells enriched from blood (not recorded which). This sequence was found in a woman aged 45 to 65 who had recovered from COVID-19. The CDR3: CASSLGAGVPEAFF. In nucleotides, the CDR3 is TGTGCCAGCAGCTTAGGGGCAGGGGTCCCTGAAGCTTTCTTT.